This is a list of T cell receptor beta chains from one sample in a study of CD8 T cells in Susac syndrome. From the immunoSEQ multiplex PCR reads, TCRdb called clonotypes with MiXCR, one entry per CDR3 protein. The sample yields 150,000 or so distinct CDR3 sequences, around 94% seen once. Sequencing used CD4+ T cells from PBMCs. These receptors all stem from a human donor in good health. CDR3s include the opening cysteine and the closing phenylalanine or tryptophan. The order of the fields is clone size, V gene, J gene, D gene, CDR3 protein, CDR3 DNA. The D gene is left open where the match is weak. A clone size is listed for some rows: how often the clone was seen (once, few, many), or a class if it is expanded.

-	TRBV5-1	TRBJ2-7	-	CASSLGGGSNYEQYF	TGCGCCAGCAGCTTGGGTGGGGGTTCAAACTACGAGCAGTACTTC
-	TRBV6-5	TRBJ1-2	-	CASSYGRGGNYGYTF	TGTGCCAGCAGTTACGGACGGGGAGGTAACTATGGCTACACCTTC
-	TRBV28	TRBJ1-2	TRBD1	CASIPGQATTNYGYTF	TGTGCCAGCATACCCGGACAGGCAACTACAAACTATGGCTACACCTTC
-	TRBV12-3/TRBV12-4	TRBJ2-2	-	CASGRASTGELFF	TGTGCCAGCGGTCGGGCCTCAACCGGGGAGCTGTTTTTT
-	TRBV15	TRBJ1-2	-	CATSRDLTLANYGCTF	TGTGCCACCAGCAGAGATCTGACACTCGCTAACTATGGCTGCACCTTC
-	TRBV28	TRBJ2-4	-	CASSPGVAKNIQYF	TGTGCCAGCAGTCCAGGGGTTGCCAAAAACATTCAGTACTTC
-	TRBV12-3/TRBV12-4	TRBJ2-1	-	CASSPGQRTYNEQFF	TGTGCCAGCAGCCCGGGGCAGCGCACCTACAATGAGCAGTTCTTC
-	TRBV5-1	TRBJ2-7	TRBD1	CASSGTGDPSYEQYF	TGCGCCAGCAGCGGAACAGGGGATCCCTCCTACGAGCAGTACTTC
-	TRBV7-9	TRBJ2-1	-	CASSPHRSMGVEQFF	TGTGCCAGCAGCCCTCACCGGAGCATGGGAGTTGAGCAGTTCTTC
-	TRBV27	TRBJ1-2	TRBD1	CASSLWAGGYGYTF	TGTGCCAGCAGTTTATGGGCAGGGGGCTATGGCTACACCTTC
-	TRBV5-4	TRBJ2-7	-	CASSSPGAHEQYF	TGTGCCAGCAGCTCACCAGGCGCGCACGAGCAGTACTTC
-	TRBV3-1	TRBJ1-1	-	CASSQGPSTEAFF	TGTGCCAGCAGCCAAGGCCCATCGACTGAAGCTTTCTTT
-	TRBV27	TRBJ1-2	-	CASSYRRGGGYGYTF	TGTGCCAGCAGTTATAGGAGGGGAGGAGGGTATGGCTACACCTTC
-	TRBV5-1	TRBJ2-7	TRBD1	CASSLPGTGGGWSYEQYF	TGCGCCAGCAGCTTACCCGGGACAGGGGGAGGATGGTCCTACGAGCAGTACTTC
-	TRBV9	TRBJ2-3	TRBD2	CASSVATGGTLSTDTQYF	TGTGCCAGCAGCGTAGCTACGGGAGGGACTCTGAGCACAGATACGCAGTATTTT
-	TRBV20-1	TRBJ2-1	TRBD2	CSAKDASGANEQFF	TGCAGTGCGAAAGATGCTAGCGGTGCCAATGAGCAGTTCTTC
-	TRBV18	TRBJ2-1	TRBD1	CASSPPRTGGNNEQFF	TGTGCCAGCTCACCACCGCGGACAGGGGGCAACAATGAGCAGTTCTTC
-	TRBV20-1	TRBJ1-1	-	CSARDVGGVDTEAFF	TGCAGTGCTAGAGATGTGGGAGGGGTGGACACTGAAGCTTTCTTT
few	TRBV6-5	TRBJ1-6	-	CASSYPNSPLHF	TGTGCCAGCAGTTACCCTAATTCACCCCTCCACTTT
-	TRBV4-3	TRBJ2-3	TRBD2	CASSQDGGADTQYF	TGCGCCAGCAGCCAAGATGGGGGGGCAGATACGCAGTATTTT
few	TRBV6-2/TRBV6-3	TRBJ1-2	-	CASSTGSATYGYTF	TGTGCCAGCAGTACAGGGAGCGCGACCTATGGCTACACCTTC
-	TRBV7-9	TRBJ2-7	-	CASSSDRNYEQYF	TGTGCCAGCAGCAGCGACAGGAACTACGAGCAGTACTTC
-	TRBV15	TRBJ2-3	TRBD1	CATNRDRGTDTQYF	TGTGCCACTAACCGGGACAGGGGCACAGATACGCAGTATTTT
-	TRBV4-3	TRBJ2-5	-	CASSQDEVRRETQYF	TGCGCCAGCAGCCAAGATGAGGTTAGGAGGGAGACCCAGTACTTC
once	TRBV28	TRBJ2-7	-	CASGTSDEQYF	TGTGCCAGCGGGACGTCGGACGAGCAGTACTTC
-	TRBV10-3	TRBJ2-1	TRBD1	CAISGTGGEFF	TGTGCCATCAGTGGTACAGGGGGCGAGTTCTTC
once	TRBV4-3	TRBJ2-7	-	CASSPERVNSYEQYF	TGCGCCAGCAGCCCTGAGCGGGTGAATTCCTACGAGCAGTACTTC
-	TRBV5-4	TRBJ2-6	-	CASSLLVKRDSGANVLTF	TGTGCCAGCAGCTTGTTAGTTAAGAGAGACTCTGGGGCCAACGTCCTGACTTTC
-	TRBV29-1	TRBJ2-1	-	CSVEGGTDNEQFF	TGCAGCGTTGAAGGCGGGACCGACAATGAGCAGTTCTTC
-	TRBV7-2	TRBJ2-1	TRBD2	CASGPRTSGAYNEQFF	TGTGCCAGCGGCCCAAGGACTAGCGGGGCCTACAATGAGCAGTTCTTC
-	TRBV9	TRBJ2-1	-	CASSPRTAQNNEQFF	TGTGCCAGCAGCCCTCGGACAGCACAAAACAATGAGCAGTTCTTC
once	TRBV9	TRBJ2-2	-	CASSGLPTGELFF	TGTGCCAGCAGCGGGCTACCCACCGGGGAGCTGTTTTTT
-	TRBV24-1	TRBJ2-5	TRBD2	CATSDPGLVEETQYF	TGTGCCACCAGTGACCCGGGACTAGTCGAAGAGACCCAGTACTTC
once	TRBV18	TRBJ1-1	-	CASSTALGSEAFF	TGTGCCAGCTCGACCGCACTGGGTTCTGAAGCTTTCTTT
-	TRBV30	TRBJ2-7	TRBD1	CAWSDKDRGYEQYF	TGTGCCTGGAGTGACAAGGACAGGGGGTACGAGCAGTACTTC
-	TRBV5-6	TRBJ2-1	-	CASSLVGPEINEQFF	TGTGCCAGCAGCTTGGTCGGGCCCGAGATCAATGAGCAGTTCTTC
-	TRBV28	TRBJ1-6	TRBD1	CASKWDRSSYNSPLHF	TGTGCCAGCAAGTGGGACAGGAGCTCCTATAATTCACCCCTCCACTTT
-	TRBV9	TRBJ2-5	-	CASSGPSAGETQYF	TGTGCCAGCAGCGGACCGAGTGCGGGAGAGACCCAGTACTTC
-	TRBV29-1	TRBJ2-2	-	CSVFGRNTGELFF	TGCAGCGTTTTTGGGAGGAACACCGGGGAGCTGTTTTTT